This T cell receptor (beta chain) was observed in a study of response to subunit inactivated influenza vaccine. This clonotype was picked up many times. Its antigen is undetermined. The germline gives CDR1 SGHTA, CDR2 FQGNSA. The CDR3 has 14 residues. The ends lost 5 bases at V and 7 bases at J; junction bases unmatched: 11. TCRdb fed the RT-PCR reads into MiXCR, producing one record per CDR3 protein. The sample consists of roughly 150,000 distinct CDR3 sequences, 11% of them appearing once. Study-wide results and limits: Authors suggested that a seasonal influenza vaccination recruits few new T cells each time.

The sequence derives from a man aged 50 or older who received an inactivated influenza vaccine. Sample: non-naive T cells sorted from PBMCs, taken around seven weeks after vaccination. The chain combines TRBV7-2 with TRBJ2-7; 7 bases line up with TRBD1. The CDR3 loop reads CASSPHLDRVEQYF. CDR3 in DNA: TGTGCCAGCAGCCCCCACCTTGACAGGGTTGAGCAGTACTTC.